This entry lists 30 T cell receptor beta chains sequenced from one sample in a study of early T cells in non-severe SARS-CoV-2 infection (dated by TCRdb to the early 2020s). Libraries were prepared through 5' RACE. Sequencing took place on a NextSeq 500. The raw public data were reprocessed by TCRdb itself: fastp quality trimming at Q25, MiXCR clonotype calling, in-frame beta chains only. Each record represents a unique CDR3 protein, reported with the most common genes and DNA among its rows. The sample table lists about 100,000 distinct CDR3 sequences, about 12% of them with a count of one. Of the sample, 2.5% to 4% falls within the top ten clones. Source material: whole blood. These receptor sequences come from an adult who was a healthcare worker with PCR-confirmed SARS-CoV-2 infection or an uninfected control (not recorded which).

V is TRBV7-8 and J is TRBJ2-1; D possibly corresponds to TRBD2 (6 bases). Germline V CDR1 and CDR2: SGHVS, FQNEAQ. V was clipped by 5 bases and J by 6 bases, with 14 bases between them. This CDR3 spans 14 amino acids. CDR3 coding DNA: TGTGCCAGCAGCACGAGGGGACTTTCCAATGAGCAGTTCTTC. Protein: CASSTRGLSNEQFF.

This clonotype was recorded a few times. V gene TRBV30 combines with J gene TRBJ2-2; D perhaps matches TRBD2 (6 bases). The CDR3 runs 14 residues. V shed 4 bases and J shed 0 bases, with 9 bases lying between them. Germline values: CDR1 GTSNPN, CDR2 SVGIG (reference sequence). CDR3 in amino acids: CAWIRDSNTGELFF. In DNA form, the CDR3 reads TGTGCCTGGATTCGGGACTCGAACACCGGGGAGCTGTTTTTT.

This clonotype was seen at least ten times. The rearrangement uses TRBV7-6 and TRBJ2-3; the match to TRBD2 covers 8 bases. CDR1 SGHVS and CDR2 FNYEAQ come from the germline V gene. The CDR3 spans 16 residues. V dropped 1 base and J dropped 0; count of bases not matched to a gene: 3. CDR3 bases: TGTGCCAGCAGCTTAGTTGGCGGGAGGAGCACAGATACGCAGTATTTT. Translating it yields CASSLVGGRSTDTQYF.

This clonotype was recorded at least ten times. This chain joins TRBV2 and TRBJ2-3; D may be TRBD1 (6 bases). The V and J ends lost 9 bases and 6 bases respectively, with 16 bases between them. Looked up from germline, CDR1 is SNHLY and CDR2 is FYNNEI. The CDR3 contains 13 residues. The CDR3 nucleotides read TGTGCCAGAAACAGGGCATCGACGGATACGCAGTATTTT. Translated: CARNRASTDTQYF.

This clonotype has a handful of counts. This chain connects TRBV5-1 to TRBJ2-2; D not certain. Looked up from germline, CDR1 is SGHRS and CDR2 is YFSETQ. Trimming left V 8 bases short and J 1 base short, with 15 bases between. This CDR3 is built from 15 residues. CDR3 loop: CASSPDPVNTGELFF. The CDR3 DNA is TGCGCCAGTTCCCCCGACCCCGTGAACACCGGGGAGCTGTTTTTT.

This clonotype was detected only a few times. The chain combines TRBV4-1 with TRBJ2-2; D may be TRBD1 or TRBD2 (6 bases each). In germline, CDR1 is MGHRA, CDR2 YSYEKL. The CDR3 consists of 14 residues. V was clipped by 5 bases and J by 3 bases, with 10 bases between them. CDR3 bases: TGCGCCAGCAGCTTTAGGGGGGACACCGGGGAGCTGTTTTTT. Translation: CASSFRGDTGELFF.

The chain employs TRBV20-1 and TRBJ2-7; TRBD1 is a possible D gene (7 bases). V was pared by 6 bases and J by 5 bases, with 23 bases between. The CDR3 totals 15 residues. The germline V gene encodes CDR1 DFQATT and CDR2 SNEGSKA (reference sequence). The CDR3 here is CSAGTPQGRSDEQYF. Here the CDR3 DNA reads TGCAGTGCGGGGACCCCACAGGGGAGGTCGGACGAGCAGTACTTC.

In this sample, this clonotype turned up many times. The J gene is TRBJ2-3, the V gene TRBV28; D perhaps matches TRBD2 (6 bases). Germline V gives CDR1 MDHEN, CDR2 SYDVKM. The V end lost 5 bases, the J end lost 0 bases, and 12 bases lay between the germline ends. The length of the CDR3 is 15 residues. The DNA of the CDR3 is TGTGCCAGCAGTCGGGACTTCTCTAGCACAGATACGCAGTATTTT. This gives the protein CASSRDFSSTDTQYF.

This chain links TRBV24-1 with TRBJ2-3; 7 nucleotides agree with TRBD1. This CDR3 contains 16 residues. Trimming removed 4 bases from V and 2 bases from J; junction bases left unmatched: 8. Germline V gives CDR1 KGHDR, CDR2 SFDVKD. The CDR3 DNA reads TGTGCCACCAGTGACCCCTCGACAGGGTTCACAGATACGCAGTATTTT. This encodes CATSDPSTGFTDTQYF.

The chain couples TRBV5-1 to TRBJ2-7, with D tentatively TRBD1 or TRBD2 (7 bases each). The ends were cut back, 4 bases at V and 1 base at J, with 15 bases in the middle. CDR3 length: 15 amino acids. Per germline, CDR1 SGHRS and CDR2 YFSETQ. DNA for the CDR3: TGCGCCAGCAGCCCCCTCCAGGGGGGGTCCTACGAGCAGTACTTC. Encoded protein: CASSPLQGGSYEQYF. Based on the CDR3 plus reference TRBV5-1 and TRBJ2-7, the full variable domain is KAGVTQTPRYLIKTRGQQVTLSCSPISGHRSVSWYQQTPGQGLQFLFEYFSETQRNKGNFPGRFSGRQFSNSRSEMNVSTLELGDSALYLCASSPLQGGSYEQYFGPGTRLTVT.

This clonotype has only a few counts. The V and J genes are TRBV11-3 and TRBJ2-1; 11 bases agree with TRBD2. Trimming at V came to 5 bases and at J to 4 bases, leaving 7 bases not matched to a gene. In germline, CDR1 is SGHNT, CDR2 YENEEA. The CDR3 length is 16 residues. The CDR3 reads CASSAWTSGLYNEQFF. The CDR3 nucleotides are TGTGCCAGCAGCGCGTGGACTAGCGGGCTTTACAATGAGCAGTTCTTC.

The rearrangement uses TRBV29-1 and TRBJ2-7; a possible D gene is TRBD2 (6 bases). The CDR3 runs to 11 residues. V was clipped by 6 bases and J by 7 bases, with 13 bases between them. Germline V gives CDR1 SQVTM, CDR2 ANQGSEA. The chain's CDR3 is CSVPDAGEQYF. CDR3 sequence (DNA): TGCAGCGTCCCTGATGCGGGAGAGCAGTACTTC.

Ten or more counts support this clonotype. The chain couples TRBV3-1 to TRBJ1-1; D gene ambiguous. V was shortened by 1 base and J by 0 bases, with 9 bases between the two germline ends. This CDR3 is built from 15 residues. CDR1 and CDR2 from the germline V gene are LGHDT and YNNKEL (reference sequence). The CDR3 region has the DNA TGTGCCAGCAGCCAAGTTCGGCGGGTGAACACTGAAGCTTTCTTT. Translated: CASSQVRRVNTEAFF.

Points on this clonotype: This may come from a read error, since a much larger clone is one base off. The CDR3 sequence is CACSLRSNSPLHF. The DNA for the CDR3 is TGTGCCTGCAGCCTTCGATCTAATTCACCCCTCCACTTT. V and J are TRBV11-3 and TRBJ1-6; D is uncertain. The germline V gene encodes CDR1 SGHNT and CDR2 YENEEA. The CDR3 extends over 13 amino acids.

The gene calls are TRBV10-3 and TRBJ2-7, with 11 bases aligning to TRBD2. The V segment lost 6 bases and the J segment 4 bases; nucleotides outside the gene matches: 8. Germline CDR1 is ENHRY and CDR2 is SYGVKD. This CDR3 comprises 15 residues. DNA of the CDR3: TGTGCCATCAGCTGGGGACTAGCGGAGCTGTACGAGCAGTACTTC. Residues: CAISWGLAELYEQYF.

This clonotype has ten or more counts. J is TRBJ1-6 and V is TRBV27; D gene ambiguous. This CDR3 region has 15 residues. V was shortened by 6 bases and J by 3 bases, with 12 bases between the two germline ends. Germline V CDR1 and CDR2: MNHEY, SMNVEV (reference sequence). The CDR3 bases are TGTGCCAGCAGCCTCCGGGCCCTCTATAATTCACCCCTCCACTTT. It specifies CASSLRALYNSPLHF.

This clonotype occurred a few times. The rearrangement joins TRBV11-2 to TRBJ2-1, with D possibly TRBD1 on 6 matching bases. The CDR3 has 13 residues. Germline V gives CDR1 SGHAT, CDR2 FQNNGV. V lost 3 bases to trimming and J lost 5 bases, with 8 bases between them. In DNA, the CDR3 is TGTGCCAGCAGCTTGGGACACAACAATGAGCAGTTCTTC. Translation gives CASSLGHNNEQFF. Complete variable domain (other parts from reference TRBV11-2 and TRBJ2-1): EAGVAQSPRYKIIEKRQSVAFWCNPISGHATLYWYQQILGQGPKLLIQFQNNGVVDDSQLPKDRFSAERLKGVDSTLKIQPAKLEDSAVYLCASSLGHNNEQFFGPGTRLTVL.

Only a few counts were recorded for this clonotype. The chain recombines TRBV5-1 with TRBJ2-1; the D gene is possibly TRBD1 (5 bases). Trimming took off 0 bases at V and 10 bases at J, with 20 bases between the two ends. The length of the CDR3 is 16 residues. Germline CDR1 and CDR2: SGHRS and YFSETQ. CDR3 sequence: CASSLAKWGWVEEQFF. The CDR3 coding sequence is TGCGCCAGCAGCTTGGCCAAATGGGGCTGGGTAGAGGAGCAGTTCTTC. Filled out from reference TRBV5-1 and TRBJ2-1, the complete variable domain reads KAGVTQTPRYLIKTRGQQVTLSCSPISGHRSVSWYQQTPGQGLQFLFEYFSETQRNKGNFPGRFSGRQFSNSRSEMNVSTLELGDSALYLCASSLAKWGWVEEQFFGPGTRLTVL.

The table lists this clonotype with many counts. The chain has TRBV24-1 and TRBJ2-2; D unresolved. The CDR3 length is 15 residues. V was cut by 4 bases and J by 1 base, with 9 bases left in between. Germline CDR1 is KGHDR and CDR2 is SFDVKD. The CDR3 bases are TGTGCCACCAGTGACCTGGTTGAGAACACCGGGGAGCTGTTTTTT. This translates into CATSDLVENTGELFF.

The gene calls are TRBV12-3 or TRBV12-4 and TRBJ1-6, with a tentative D call TRBD1 (5 bases). The CDR3 loop spans 17 amino acids. Trimming cost V 4 bases and J 0 bases, with 13 bases left between them. CDR3 region: CASSSGTLSSYNSPLHF. CDR3 sequence (DNA): TGTGCCAGCAGTTCCGGGACTCTAAGCTCCTATAATTCACCCCTCCACTTT.

DNA for the CDR3: TGTGCCAGCAGCTTTCCCCAAGGGGCTAAGAGCCTCCCGGGGGAGACCCAGTACTTC. Its protein product is CASSFPQGAKSLPGETQYF. The chain has TRBV11-3 and TRBJ2-5, with D perhaps assigned TRBD1 or TRBD2 (5 bases each). Per germline, CDR1 SGHNT and CDR2 YENEEA. The germline V and J ends were trimmed by 3 bases and 5 bases, with 28 bases remaining between them. CDR3 length: 19 residues.

CDR3 protein: CASSLSARGSNQPQHF. The DNA of the CDR3 is TGTGCCAGCAGTTTATCCGCCAGGGGTAGCAATCAGCCCCAGCATTTT. The V gene is TRBV12-3 or TRBV12-4, the J gene TRBJ1-5; D perhaps matches TRBD1 (6 bases). The ends were cut back, 2 bases at V and 0 bases at J, with 11 bases in the middle. There are 16 residues in the CDR3.

As concerns this clonotype: An end of the junction does not agree with germline; a read error may underlie this. The chain carries TRBV6-5 and TRBJ2-3; D remains ambiguous. From germline, CDR1 is MNHEY and CDR2 SVGAGI. The CDR3 has 11 amino acids. The CDR3 sequence: CASSSTYTQYF. CDR3 coding DNA: TGTGCCAGCAGTAGCACATATACGCAGTATTTT.

This clonotype was counted at least ten times. The chain couples TRBV7-4 to TRBJ1-2; D not resolved. Germline CDR1 and CDR2: SGHVT and SQSDAQ. The CDR3 has 16 residues. Trimming left V 2 bases short and J 4 bases short, with 17 bases between. The CDR3 region has the DNA TGTGCCAGCAGCTTATTAGGCAATAGAGGATTCTATGGCTACACCTTC. Its protein product is CASSLLGNRGFYGYTF.

The rearrangement joins TRBV7-6 to TRBJ2-2; D is perhaps TRBD1 or TRBD2 (6 bases each). The CDR3 sequence is 17 residues long. Germline V gene sequence: CDR1 SGHVS, CDR2 FNYEAQ. The V end lost 1 base, the J end lost 0 bases, and 12 bases lay between the germline ends. DNA of the CDR3: TGTGCCAGCAGCTTAGTCCCCGGGGGCGCGAACACCGGGGAGCTGTTTTTT. This encodes CASSLVPGGANTGELFF. Variable domain in full (rest from reference TRBV7-6 and TRBJ2-2): GAGVSQSPRYKVTKRGQDVALRCDPISGHVSLYWYRQALGQGPEFLTYFNYEAQQDKSGLPNDRFSAERPEGSISTLTIQRTEQRDSAMYRCASSLVPGGANTGELFFGEGSRLTVL.

At least ten counts were recorded for this clonotype. The V call is TRBV20-1, the J call TRBJ1-5; tentatively, D is TRBD1 (5 bases). Trimming left V 6 bases short and J 1 base short, with 19 bases between. Germline values: CDR1 DFQATT, CDR2 SNEGSKA (reference sequence). CDR3 length equals 16 residues. CDR3 nucleotides: TGCAGTGCGGGGCGATCTGGAGGGAGGAGCAATCAGCCCCAGCATTTT. It encodes CSAGRSGGRSNQPQHF.

The rearrangement uses TRBV9 and TRBJ2-4; D may match TRBD1 or TRBD2 (5 bases each). CDR3 length: 18 amino acids. Germline values: CDR1 SGDLS, CDR2 YYNGEE. V shed 3 bases and J shed 1 base, with 20 bases lying between them. Here the CDR3 DNA reads TGTGCCAGCAGCGCCTGGGACCCTACCACCGCGGCCAAAAACATTCAGTACTTC. Translated: CASSAWDPTTAAKNIQYF.

In its sample, this clonotype was seen many times. This chain joins TRBV11-2 and TRBJ2-7; 9 bases are a match to TRBD2. J gave up 5 bases and V 4 bases, and 6 bases lay outside the gene matches. CDR1 is SGHAT and CDR2 is FQNNGV in the germline V gene. CDR3 length: 14 residues. This CDR3 is CASSSLAGFHEQYF. The CDR3 DNA reads as TGTGCCAGCAGCTCGCTAGCGGGATTCCACGAGCAGTACTTC.

At least ten counts were recorded for this clonotype. V gene TRBV5-4 combines with J gene TRBJ1-5; maybe TRBD1 (5 bases). The V and J ends lost 4 bases and 2 bases respectively, with 10 bases between them. This CDR3 is 14 amino acids long. Germline assignment: CDR1 SGHNT and CDR2 YYREEE (reference sequence). In DNA form, the CDR3 reads TGTGCCAGCAGCGTGGGAGGGGGCAATCAGCCCCAGCATTTT. It translates to CASSVGGGNQPQHF. Supplemented by reference TRBV5-4 and TRBJ1-5, the full variable domain reads ETGVTQSPTHLIKTRGQQVTLRCSSQSGHNTVSWYQQALGQGPQFIFQYYREEENGRGNFPPRFSGLQFPNYSSELNVNALELDDSALYLCASSVGGGNQPQHFGDGTRLSIL.

The chain carries TRBV29-1 and TRBJ1-2, with D perhaps TRBD1 (6 bases). Germline V gene data show CDR1 as SQVTM and CDR2 as ANQGSEA. V was clipped by 5 bases and J by 0 bases, with 13 bases between them. There are 14 residues in the CDR3. The chain's CDR3 is CSVLYTGPNYGYTF. Here the CDR3 DNA reads TGCAGCGTTCTATACACAGGGCCTAACTATGGCTACACCTTC.